This T cell receptor beta chain was identified during a study of T cell clones after liver transplantation. Regarding the study as a whole: Conclusions were preliminary, with small, heterogeneous patient groups.

The data were produced by immunoSEQ multiplex PCR, yet TCRdb's version contains in-frame clones alone and is incomplete. Found here are over 15,000 clones, more than 75% of them singletons; the top ten hold approximately 35%. Notes on this clone: What it binds is unknown.

Thawed unstimulated PBMCs were FACS-sorted by CD3, CD4 and CD8 into two populations. V dropped 2 bases and J dropped 5 bases, with 18 bases sitting between them. The CDR3 runs to 16 residues. The germline CDR1 and CDR2 sequences are SNHLY and FYNNEI. V is TRBV2 and J is TRBJ1-1; D may be TRBD1 (6 bases). The source material was CD8+ T cells from blood, sampled about 50 months after liver transplant. The receptor was derived from a human patient who received a liver transplant. Among the T cells, some may be from the graft donor. For the CDR3, the DNA is TGTGCCAGCAGTGAATCTCCTGCCAGGGGAGGAACTGAAGCTTTCTTT. Translation gives CASSESPARGGTEAFF.